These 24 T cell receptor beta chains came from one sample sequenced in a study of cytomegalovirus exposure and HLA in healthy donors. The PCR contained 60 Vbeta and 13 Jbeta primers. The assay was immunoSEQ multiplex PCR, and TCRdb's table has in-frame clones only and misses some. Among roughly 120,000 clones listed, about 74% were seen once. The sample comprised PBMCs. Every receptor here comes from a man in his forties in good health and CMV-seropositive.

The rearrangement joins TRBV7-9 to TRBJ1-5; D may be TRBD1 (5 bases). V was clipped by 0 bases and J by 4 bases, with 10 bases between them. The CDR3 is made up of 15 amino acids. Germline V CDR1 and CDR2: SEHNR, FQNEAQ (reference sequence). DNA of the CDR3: TGTGCCAGCAGCTTAGCACAGGATGGAAATCAGCCCCAGCATTTT. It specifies CASSLAQDGNQPQHF. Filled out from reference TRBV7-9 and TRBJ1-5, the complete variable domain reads DTGVSQNPRHKITKRGQNVTFRCDPISEHNRLYWYRQTLGQGPEFLTYFQNEAQLEKSRLLSDRFSAERPKGSFSTLEIQRTEQGDSAMYLCASSLAQDGNQPQHFGDGTRLSIL.

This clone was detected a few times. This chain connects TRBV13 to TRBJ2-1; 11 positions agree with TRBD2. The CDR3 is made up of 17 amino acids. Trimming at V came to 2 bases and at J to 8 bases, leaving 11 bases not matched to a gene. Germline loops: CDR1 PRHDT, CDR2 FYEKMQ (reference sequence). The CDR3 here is CASSLRVRTSGFDEQFF. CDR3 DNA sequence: TGTGCCAGCAGCTTAAGGGTGAGGACTAGCGGGTTTGATGAGCAGTTCTTC. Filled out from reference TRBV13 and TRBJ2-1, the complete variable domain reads AAGVIQSPRHLIKEKRETATLKCYPIPRHDTVYWYQQGPGQDPQFLISFYEKMQSDKGSIPDRFSAQQFSDYHSELNMSSLELGDSALYFCASSLRVRTSGFDEQFFGPGTRLTVL.

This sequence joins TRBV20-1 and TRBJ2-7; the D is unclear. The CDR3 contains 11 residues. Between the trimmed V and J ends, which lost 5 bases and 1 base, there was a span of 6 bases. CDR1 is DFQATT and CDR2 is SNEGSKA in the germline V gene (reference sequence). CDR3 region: CSAPLSYEQYF. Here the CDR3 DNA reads TGCAGTGCTCCCCTATCCTACGAGCAGTACTTC.

The CDR3 protein is CASSFVAYEQYF. The CDR3 nucleotides read TGTGCCAGCAGCTTCGTCGCCTACGAGCAGTACTTC. This sequence joins TRBV7-8 and TRBJ2-7; D uncertain. The CDR3 has 12 amino acids. Trimming stripped 3 bases from V and 2 bases from J, with 5 bases between. Germline V gene lookup returns CDR1 SGHVS and CDR2 FQNEAQ.

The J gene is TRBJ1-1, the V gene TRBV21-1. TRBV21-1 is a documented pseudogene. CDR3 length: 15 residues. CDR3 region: CASSKVAGRNTEAFF. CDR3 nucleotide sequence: TGTGCCAGCAGCAAAGTTGCGGGGCGGAACACTGAAGCTTTCTTT.

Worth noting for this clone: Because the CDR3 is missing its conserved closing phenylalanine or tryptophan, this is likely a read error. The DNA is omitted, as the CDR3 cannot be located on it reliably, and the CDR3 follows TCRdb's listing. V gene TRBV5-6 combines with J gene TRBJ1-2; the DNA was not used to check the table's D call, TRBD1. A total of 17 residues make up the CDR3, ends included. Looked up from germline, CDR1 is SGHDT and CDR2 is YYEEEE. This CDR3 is CASSLASLVTGAGKGSI.

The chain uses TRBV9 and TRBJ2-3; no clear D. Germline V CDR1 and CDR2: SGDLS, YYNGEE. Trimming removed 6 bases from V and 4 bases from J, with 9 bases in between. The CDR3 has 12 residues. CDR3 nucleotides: TGTGCCAGCATGTATCGGGCAGATACGCAGTATTTT. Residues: CASMYRADTQYF.

The CDR3 bases are TGTGCCAGCAGCCGGGACAGGGAATTTGAAGCTTTCTTT. It yields the protein CASSRDREFEAFF. The chain combines TRBV6-5 with TRBJ1-1; 9 bases agree with TRBD1. J lost 7 bases, V lost 6 bases, and 6 bases had no gene match. Germline V CDR1 and CDR2: MNHEY, SVGAGI. The CDR3 totals 13 residues.

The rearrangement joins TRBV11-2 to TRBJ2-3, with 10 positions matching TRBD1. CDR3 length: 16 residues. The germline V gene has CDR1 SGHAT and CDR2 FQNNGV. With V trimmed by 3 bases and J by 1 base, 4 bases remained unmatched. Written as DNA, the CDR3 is TGTGCCAGCAGCTTTCGGACAGGGGGAGGCACAGATACGCAGTATTTT. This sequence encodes CASSFRTGGGTDTQYF.

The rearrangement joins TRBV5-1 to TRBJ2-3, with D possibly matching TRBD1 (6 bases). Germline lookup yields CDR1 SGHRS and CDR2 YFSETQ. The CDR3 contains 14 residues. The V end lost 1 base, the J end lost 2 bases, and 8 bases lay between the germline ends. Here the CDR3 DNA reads TGCGCCAGCAGCTTGAGGGGGTTCACAGATACGCAGTATTTT. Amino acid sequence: CASSLRGFTDTQYF.

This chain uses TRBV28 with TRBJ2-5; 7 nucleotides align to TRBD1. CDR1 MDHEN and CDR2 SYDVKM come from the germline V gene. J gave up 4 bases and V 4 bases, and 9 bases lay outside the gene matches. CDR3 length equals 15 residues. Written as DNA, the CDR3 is TGTGCCAGCAGTTCACTACAGGGGATGAGAGAGACCCAGTACTTC. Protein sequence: CASSSLQGMRETQYF.

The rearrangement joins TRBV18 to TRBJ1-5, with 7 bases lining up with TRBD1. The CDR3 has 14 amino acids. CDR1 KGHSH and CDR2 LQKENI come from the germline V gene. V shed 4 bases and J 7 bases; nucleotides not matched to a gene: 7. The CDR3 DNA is TGTGCCAGCTCACTCCGGGACAGCCACCAGCCCCAGCATTTT. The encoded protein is CASSLRDSHQPQHF.

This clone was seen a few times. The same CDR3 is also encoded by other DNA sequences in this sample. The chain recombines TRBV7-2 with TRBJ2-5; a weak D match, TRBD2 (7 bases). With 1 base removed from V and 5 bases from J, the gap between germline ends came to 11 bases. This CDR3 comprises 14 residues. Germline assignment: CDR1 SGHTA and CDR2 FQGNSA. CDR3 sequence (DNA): TGTGCCAGCAGCTTAGGGGGGGGCAGGGAGACCCAGTACTTC. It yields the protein CASSLGGGRETQYF. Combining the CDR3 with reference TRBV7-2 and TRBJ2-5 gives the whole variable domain GAGVSQSPSNKVTEKGKDVELRCDPISGHTALYWYRQSLGQGLEFLIYFQGNSAPDKSGLPSDRFSAERTGGSVSTLTIQRTQQEDSAVYLCASSLGGGRETQYFGPGTRLLVL.

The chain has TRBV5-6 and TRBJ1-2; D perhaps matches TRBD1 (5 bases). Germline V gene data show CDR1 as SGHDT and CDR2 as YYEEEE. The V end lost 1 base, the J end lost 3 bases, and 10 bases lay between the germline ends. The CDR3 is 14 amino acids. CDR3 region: CASSLLGGDYGYTF. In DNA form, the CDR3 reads TGTGCCAGCAGCTTGCTAGGAGGGGACTATGGCTACACCTTC. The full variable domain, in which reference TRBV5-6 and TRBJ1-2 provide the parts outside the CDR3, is DAGVTQSPTHLIKTRGQQVTLRCSPKSGHDTVSWYQQALGQGPQFIFQYYEEEERQRGNFPDRFSGHQFPNYSSELNVNALLLGDSALYLCASSLLGGDYGYTFGSGTRLTVV.

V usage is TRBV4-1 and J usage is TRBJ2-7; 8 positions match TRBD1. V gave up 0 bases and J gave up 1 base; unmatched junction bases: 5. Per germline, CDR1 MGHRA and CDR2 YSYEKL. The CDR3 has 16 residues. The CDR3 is CASSQDKGTGSYEQYF. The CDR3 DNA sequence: TGCGCCAGCAGCCAAGATAAGGGGACAGGTTCCTACGAGCAGTACTTC.

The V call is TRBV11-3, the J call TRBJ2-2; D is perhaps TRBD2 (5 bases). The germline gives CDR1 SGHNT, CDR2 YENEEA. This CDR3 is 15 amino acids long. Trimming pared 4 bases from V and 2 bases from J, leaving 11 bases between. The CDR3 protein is CASSSTSGNTGELFF. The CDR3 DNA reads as TGTGCCAGCAGCTCTACTAGTGGAAACACCGGGGAGCTGTTTTTT.

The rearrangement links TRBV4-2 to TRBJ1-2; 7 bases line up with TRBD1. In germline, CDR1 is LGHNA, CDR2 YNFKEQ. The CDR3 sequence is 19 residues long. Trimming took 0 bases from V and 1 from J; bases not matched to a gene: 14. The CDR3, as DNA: TGTGCCAGCAGCCAAGAAGGGGGCCCGGGAGTAACCCGTAACTATGGCTACACCTTC. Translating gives CASSQEGGPGVTRNYGYTF.

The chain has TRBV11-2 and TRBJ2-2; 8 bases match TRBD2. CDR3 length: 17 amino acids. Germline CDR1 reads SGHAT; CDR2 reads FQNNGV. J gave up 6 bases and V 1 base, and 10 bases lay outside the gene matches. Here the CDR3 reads CASSLVGGARVSGELFF. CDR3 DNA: TGTGCCAGCAGCTTAGTCGGGGGGGCGCGTGTATCCGGGGAGCTGTTTTTT.

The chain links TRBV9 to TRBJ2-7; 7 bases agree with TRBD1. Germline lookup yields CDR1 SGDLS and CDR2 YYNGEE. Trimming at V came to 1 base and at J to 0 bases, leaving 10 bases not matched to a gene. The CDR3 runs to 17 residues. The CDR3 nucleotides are TGTGCCAGCAGCGTATCCCCAACCGGGACAGCCTCCTACGAGCAGTACTTC. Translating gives CASSVSPTGTASYEQYF.

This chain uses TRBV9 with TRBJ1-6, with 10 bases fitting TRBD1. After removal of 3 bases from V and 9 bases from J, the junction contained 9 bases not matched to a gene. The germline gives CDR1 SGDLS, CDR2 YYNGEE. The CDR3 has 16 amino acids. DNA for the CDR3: TGTGCCAGCAGCGCGGGCGGGAGACAGGGGGCTTCACCCCTCCACTTT. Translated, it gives CASSAGGRQGASPLHF. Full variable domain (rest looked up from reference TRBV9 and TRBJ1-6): DSGVTQTPKHLITATGQRVTLRCSPRSGDLSVYWYQQSLDQGLQFLIQYYNGEERAKGNILERFSAQQFPDLHSELNLSSLELGDSALYFCASSAGGRQGASPLHFGNGTRLTVT.

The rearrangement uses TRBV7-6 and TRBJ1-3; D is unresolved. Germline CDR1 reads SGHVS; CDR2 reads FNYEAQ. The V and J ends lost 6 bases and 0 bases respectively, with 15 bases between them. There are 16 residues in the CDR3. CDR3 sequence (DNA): TGTGCCAGCAGTTTTGGACTGTTGAGCTCTGGAAACACCATATATTTT. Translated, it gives CASSFGLLSSGNTIYF.

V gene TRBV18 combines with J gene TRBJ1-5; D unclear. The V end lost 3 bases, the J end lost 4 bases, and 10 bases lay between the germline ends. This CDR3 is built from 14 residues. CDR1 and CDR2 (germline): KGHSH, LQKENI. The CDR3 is CASSPTRQNQPQHF. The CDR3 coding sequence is TGTGCCAGCTCACCGACAAGACAAAATCAGCCCCAGCATTTT.

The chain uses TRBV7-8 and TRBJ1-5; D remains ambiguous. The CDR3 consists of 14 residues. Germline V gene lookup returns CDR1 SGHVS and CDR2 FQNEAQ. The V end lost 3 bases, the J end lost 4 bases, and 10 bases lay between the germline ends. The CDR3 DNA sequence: TGTGCCAGCAGCTTTCAGTCGCAGAATCAGCCCCAGCATTTT. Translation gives CASSFQSQNQPQHF.

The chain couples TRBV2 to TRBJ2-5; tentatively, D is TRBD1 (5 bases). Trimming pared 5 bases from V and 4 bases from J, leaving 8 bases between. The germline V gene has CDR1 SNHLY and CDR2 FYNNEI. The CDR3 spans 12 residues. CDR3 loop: CASSFQGETQYF. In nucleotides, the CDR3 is TGTGCCAGCAGTTTCCAGGGAGAGACCCAGTACTTC.